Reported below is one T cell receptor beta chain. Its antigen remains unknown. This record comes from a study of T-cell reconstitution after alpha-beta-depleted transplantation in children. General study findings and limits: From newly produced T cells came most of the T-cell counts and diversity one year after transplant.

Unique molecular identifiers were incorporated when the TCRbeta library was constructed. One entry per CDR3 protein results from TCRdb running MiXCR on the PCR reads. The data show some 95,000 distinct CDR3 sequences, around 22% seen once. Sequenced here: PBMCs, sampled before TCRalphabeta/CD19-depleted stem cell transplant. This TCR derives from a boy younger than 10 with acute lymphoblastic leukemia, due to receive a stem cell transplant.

The CDR3 nucleotides are TGTGCCAGCAGCGGGCCACGCCAGGGGGTCGAGCAGTACTTC. Its protein is CASSGPRQGVEQYF. The chain joins TRBV28 to TRBJ2-7, with 7 nucleotides matching TRBD1. The junction had 11 bases not matched to a gene; V was cut back by 6 bases and J by 6 bases. The CDR3 contains 14 residues. Germline V gene data show CDR1 as MDHEN and CDR2 as SYDVKM. The whole variable domain, remainder taken from reference TRBV28 and TRBJ2-7, is DVKVTQSSRYLVKRTGEKVFLECVQDMDHENMFWYRQDPGLGLRLIYFSYDVKMKEKGDIPEGYSVSREKKERFSLILESASTNQTSMYLCASSGPRQGVEQYFGPGTRLTVT.